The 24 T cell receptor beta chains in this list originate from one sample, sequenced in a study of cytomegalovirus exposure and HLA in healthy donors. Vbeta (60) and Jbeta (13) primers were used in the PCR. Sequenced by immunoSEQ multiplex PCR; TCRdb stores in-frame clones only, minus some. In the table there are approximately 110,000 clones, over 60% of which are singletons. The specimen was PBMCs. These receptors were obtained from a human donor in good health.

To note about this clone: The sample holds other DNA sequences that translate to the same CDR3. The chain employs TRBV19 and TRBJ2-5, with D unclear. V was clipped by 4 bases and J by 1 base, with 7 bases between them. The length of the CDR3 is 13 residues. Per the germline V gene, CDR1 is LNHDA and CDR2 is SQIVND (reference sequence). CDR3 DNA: TGTGCCAGTAGTAGCGGATCCCAAGAGACCCAGTACTTC. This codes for CASSSGSQETQYF.

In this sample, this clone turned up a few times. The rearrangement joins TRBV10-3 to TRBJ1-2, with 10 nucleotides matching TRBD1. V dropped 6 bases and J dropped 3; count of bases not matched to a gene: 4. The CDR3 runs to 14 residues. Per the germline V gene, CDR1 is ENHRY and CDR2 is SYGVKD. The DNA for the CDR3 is TGTGCCATCAGGACAGGGGGCGCGGACTATGGCTACACCTTC. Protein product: CAIRTGGADYGYTF.

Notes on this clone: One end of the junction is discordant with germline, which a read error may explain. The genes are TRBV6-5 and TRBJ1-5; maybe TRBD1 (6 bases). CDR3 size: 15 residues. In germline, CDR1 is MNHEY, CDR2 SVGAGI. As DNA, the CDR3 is TGTGCCAGCAGCCAAGGAGGGGGGGGCAAACAGCCCCAGCATTTT. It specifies CASSQGGGGKQPQHF.

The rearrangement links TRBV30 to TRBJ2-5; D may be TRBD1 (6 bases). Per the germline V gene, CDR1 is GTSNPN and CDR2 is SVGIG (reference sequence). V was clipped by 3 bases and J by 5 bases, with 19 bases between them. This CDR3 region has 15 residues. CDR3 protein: CAWSANTGLRETQYF. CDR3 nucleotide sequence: TGTGCCTGGAGCGCTAACACAGGGCTACGGGAGACCCAGTACTTC.

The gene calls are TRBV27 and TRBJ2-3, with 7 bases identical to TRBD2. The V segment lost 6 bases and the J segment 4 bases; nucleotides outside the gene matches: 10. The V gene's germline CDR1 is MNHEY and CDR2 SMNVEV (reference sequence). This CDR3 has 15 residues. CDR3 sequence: CASSLSGIHADTQYF. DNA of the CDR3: TGTGCCAGCAGCTTAAGCGGGATACATGCAGATACGCAGTATTTT.

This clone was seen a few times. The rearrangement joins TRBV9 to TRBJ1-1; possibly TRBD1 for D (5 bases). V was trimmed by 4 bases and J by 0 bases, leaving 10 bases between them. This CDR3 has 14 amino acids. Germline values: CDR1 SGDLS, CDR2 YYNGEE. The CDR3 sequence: CASSPWGVNTEAFF. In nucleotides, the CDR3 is TGTGCCAGCAGCCCCTGGGGGGTGAACACTGAAGCTTTCTTT. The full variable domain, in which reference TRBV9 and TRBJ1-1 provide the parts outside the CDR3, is DSGVTQTPKHLITATGQRVTLRCSPRSGDLSVYWYQQSLDQGLQFLIQYYNGEERAKGNILERFSAQQFPDLHSELNLSSLELGDSALYFCASSPWGVNTEAFFGQGTRLTVV.

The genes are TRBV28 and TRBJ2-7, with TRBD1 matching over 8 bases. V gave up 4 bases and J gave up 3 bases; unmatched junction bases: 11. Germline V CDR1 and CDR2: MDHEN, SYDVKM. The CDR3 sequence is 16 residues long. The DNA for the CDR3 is TGTGCCAGCAGTTCGGATGGGACAGGTTCTTTCTACGAGCAGTACTTC. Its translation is CASSSDGTGSFYEQYF.

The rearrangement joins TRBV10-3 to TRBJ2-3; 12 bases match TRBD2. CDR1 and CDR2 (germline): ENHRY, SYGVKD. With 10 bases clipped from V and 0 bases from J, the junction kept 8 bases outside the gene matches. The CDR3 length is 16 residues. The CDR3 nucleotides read TGTGCCAGCGGACTAGCGGGATTAGACAGCACAGATACGCAGTATTTT. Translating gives CASGLAGLDSTDTQYF.

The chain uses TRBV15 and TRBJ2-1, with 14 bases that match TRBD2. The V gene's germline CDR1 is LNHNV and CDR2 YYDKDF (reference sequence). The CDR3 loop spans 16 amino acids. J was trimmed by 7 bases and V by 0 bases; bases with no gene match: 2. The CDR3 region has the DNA TGTGCCACCAGCAGAGATGGACTAGCGGGAGGAAATGAGCAGTTCTTC. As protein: CATSRDGLAGGNEQFF.

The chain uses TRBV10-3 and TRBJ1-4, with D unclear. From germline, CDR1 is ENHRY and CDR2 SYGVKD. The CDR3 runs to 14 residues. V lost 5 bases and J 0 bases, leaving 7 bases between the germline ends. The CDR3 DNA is TGTGCCATCAGTCCGGACTCAACTAATGAAAAACTGTTTTTT. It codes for CAISPDSTNEKLFF.

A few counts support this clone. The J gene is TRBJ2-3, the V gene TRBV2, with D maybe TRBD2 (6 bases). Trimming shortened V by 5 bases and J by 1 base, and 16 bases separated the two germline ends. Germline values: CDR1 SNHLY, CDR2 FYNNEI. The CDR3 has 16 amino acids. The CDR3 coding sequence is TGTGCCAGCAGTCTCACCCAGCGGGTCGGCACAGATACGCAGTATTTT. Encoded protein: CASSLTQRVGTDTQYF.

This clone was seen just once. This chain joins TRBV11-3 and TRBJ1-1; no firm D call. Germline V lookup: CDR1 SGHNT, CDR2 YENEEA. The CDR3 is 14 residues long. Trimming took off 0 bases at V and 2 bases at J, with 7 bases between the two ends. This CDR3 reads CASSLDTVNTEAFF. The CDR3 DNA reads TGTGCCAGCAGCTTAGACACGGTAAACACTGAAGCTTTCTTT.

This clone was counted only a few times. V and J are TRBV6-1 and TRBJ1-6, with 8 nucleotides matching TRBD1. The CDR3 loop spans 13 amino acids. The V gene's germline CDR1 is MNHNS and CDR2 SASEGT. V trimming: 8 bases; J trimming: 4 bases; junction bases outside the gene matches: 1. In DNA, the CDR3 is TGTGCCAGCGGGGACAGGTATAATTCACCCCTCCACTTT. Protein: CASGDRYNSPLHF.

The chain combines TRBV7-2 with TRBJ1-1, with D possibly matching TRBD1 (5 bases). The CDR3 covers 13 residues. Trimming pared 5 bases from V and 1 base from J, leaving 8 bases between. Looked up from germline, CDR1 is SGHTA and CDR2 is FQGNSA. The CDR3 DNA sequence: TGTGCCAGCAGCCGACAGCCGAACACTGAAGCTTTCTTT. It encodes CASSRQPNTEAFF.

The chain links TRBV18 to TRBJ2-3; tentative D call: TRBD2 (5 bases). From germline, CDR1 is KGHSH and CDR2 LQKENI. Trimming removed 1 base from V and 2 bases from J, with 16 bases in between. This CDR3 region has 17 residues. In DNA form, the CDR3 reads TGTGCCAGCTCACCACAGGGAGACGGAGTCGACACAGATACGCAGTATTTT. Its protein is CASSPQGDGVDTDTQYF.

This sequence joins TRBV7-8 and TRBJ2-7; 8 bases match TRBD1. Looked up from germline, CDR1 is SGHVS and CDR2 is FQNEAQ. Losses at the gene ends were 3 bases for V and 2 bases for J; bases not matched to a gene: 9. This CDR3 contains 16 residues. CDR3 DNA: TGTGCCAGCAGCTTCCCGAGGGGACAGGCCACCTACGAGCAGTACTTC. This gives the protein CASSFPRGQATYEQYF.

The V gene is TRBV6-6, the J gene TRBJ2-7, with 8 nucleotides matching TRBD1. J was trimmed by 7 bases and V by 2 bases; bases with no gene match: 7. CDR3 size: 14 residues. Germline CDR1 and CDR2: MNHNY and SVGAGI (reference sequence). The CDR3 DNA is TGTGCCAGCAGTTACCTGTCCCGGGACAGGGAGCAGTACTTC. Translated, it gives CASSYLSRDREQYF.

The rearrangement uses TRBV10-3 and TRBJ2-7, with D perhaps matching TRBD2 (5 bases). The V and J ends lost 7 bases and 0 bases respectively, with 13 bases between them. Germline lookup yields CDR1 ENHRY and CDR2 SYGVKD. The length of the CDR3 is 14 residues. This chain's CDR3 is CAIKEAASSYEQYF. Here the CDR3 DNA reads TGTGCCATCAAAGAAGCGGCGAGCTCCTACGAGCAGTACTTC.

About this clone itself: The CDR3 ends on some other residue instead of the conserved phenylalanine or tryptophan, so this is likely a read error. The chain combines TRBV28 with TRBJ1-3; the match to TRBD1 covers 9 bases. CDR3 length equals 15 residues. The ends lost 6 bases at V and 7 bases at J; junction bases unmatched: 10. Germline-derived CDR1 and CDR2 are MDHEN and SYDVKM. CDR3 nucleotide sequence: TGTGCCAGCAGATCAGCTGGGGACAGGGTGAACACCATATATCTT. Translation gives CASRSAGDRVNTIYL.

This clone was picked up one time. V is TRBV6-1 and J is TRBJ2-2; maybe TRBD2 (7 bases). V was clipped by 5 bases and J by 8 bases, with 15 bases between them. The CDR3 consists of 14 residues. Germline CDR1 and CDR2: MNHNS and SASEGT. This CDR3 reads CASSLMGGQGELFF. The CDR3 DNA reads TGTGCCAGCAGTCTAATGGGGGGGCAGGGGGAGCTGTTTTTT.

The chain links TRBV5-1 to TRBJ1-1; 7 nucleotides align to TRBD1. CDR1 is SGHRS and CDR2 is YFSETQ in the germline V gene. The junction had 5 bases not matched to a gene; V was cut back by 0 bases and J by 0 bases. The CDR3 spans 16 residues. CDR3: CASSLETGTMNTEAFF. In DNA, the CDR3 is TGCGCCAGCAGCTTGGAGACAGGGACCATGAACACTGAAGCTTTCTTT.

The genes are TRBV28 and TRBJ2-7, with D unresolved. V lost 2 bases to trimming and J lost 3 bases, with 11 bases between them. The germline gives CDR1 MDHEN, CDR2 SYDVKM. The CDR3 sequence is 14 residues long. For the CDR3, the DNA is TGTGCCAGCAGTTTAAGTGTCGGTTACTACGAGCAGTACTTC. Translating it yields CASSLSVGYYEQYF.

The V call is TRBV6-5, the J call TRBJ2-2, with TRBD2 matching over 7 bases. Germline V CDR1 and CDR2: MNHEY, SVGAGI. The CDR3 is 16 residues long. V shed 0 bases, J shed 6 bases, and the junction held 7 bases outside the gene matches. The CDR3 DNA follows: TGTGCCAGCAGTTACTCGATTTTGGGGGGGGCCGGGGAGCTGTTTTTT. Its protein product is CASSYSILGGAGELFF.

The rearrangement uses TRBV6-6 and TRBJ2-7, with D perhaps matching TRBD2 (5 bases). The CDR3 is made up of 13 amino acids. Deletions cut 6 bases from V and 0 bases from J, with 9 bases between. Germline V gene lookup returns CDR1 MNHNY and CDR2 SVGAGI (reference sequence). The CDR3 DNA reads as TGTGCCAGCAGCCAGCGGAGCTCCTACGAGCAGTACTTC. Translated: CASSQRSSYEQYF.